The 27 T cell receptor beta chains in this list originate from one sample, sequenced in a study of shared clonotypes between healthy human individuals. Libraries were prepared by immunoSEQ multiplex PCR; TCRdb keeps only in-frame clonotypes and omits some of them. The repertoire includes approximately 1,000,000 clones, around three quarters of them detected once, and 0.85% to 1% sits in the top ten. The specimen was memory CD4+ T cells from PBMCs. Indicated subset: CD45RA-negative fraction. These receptors all stem from a man aged 18 to 29 in good health. Some clones in this sample may be carry-over from other donors' samples.

The chain is built from TRBV19 and TRBJ1-5, with D possibly TRBD1 on 5 matching bases. V gave up 8 bases and J gave up 4 bases, with 18 bases separating them. Germline-derived CDR1 and CDR2 are LNHDA and SQIVND (reference sequence). CDR3 size: 15 residues. The CDR3 reads CASQTSPGMNQPQHF. CDR3 coding DNA: TGTGCCAGTCAAACCTCGCCAGGGATGAATCAGCCCCAGCATTTT.

This chain joins TRBV4-2 and TRBJ2-1; TRBD2 might be the D (5 bases). Trimming pared 0 bases from V and 6 bases from J, leaving 9 bases between. The CDR3 covers 14 residues. Germline V gene lookup returns CDR1 LGHNA and CDR2 YNFKEQ. CDR3 region: CASSQEPSSNEQFF. In DNA form, the CDR3 reads TGTGCCAGCAGCCAAGAGCCTAGCTCCAATGAGCAGTTCTTC.

CDR3 amino acids: CASSFSGRRTANEQFF. The CDR3 DNA reads as TGTGCCAGCAGCTTTAGCGGGAGGCGCACGGCTAATGAGCAGTTCTTC. The chain combines TRBV5-4 with TRBJ2-1; 10 positions agree with TRBD2. V shed 2 bases and J 7 bases; nucleotides not matched to a gene: 9. The CDR3 runs 16 residues. CDR1 and CDR2 (germline): SGHNT, YYREEE (reference sequence). Full variable domain (rest looked up from reference TRBV5-4 and TRBJ2-1): ETGVTQSPTHLIKTRGQQVTLRCSSQSGHNTVSWYQQALGQGPQFIFQYYREEENGRGNFPPRFSGLQFPNYSSELNVNALELDDSALYLCASSFSGRRTANEQFFGPGTRLTVL.

This chain uses TRBV7-9 with TRBJ1-2; TRBD1 aligns across 9 bases. From germline, CDR1 is SEHNR and CDR2 FQNEAQ (reference sequence). This CDR3 comprises 17 residues. The V and J ends lost 5 bases and 4 bases, in that order; junction bases with no gene match: 14. The CDR3 protein is CASSPGRDRVGRYGYTF. CDR3 nucleotides: TGTGCCAGCAGCCCCGGCCGGGACAGGGTCGGCCGCTATGGCTACACCTTC.

The V call is TRBV6-6, the J call TRBJ2-7; D is unresolved. Germline lookup yields CDR1 MNHNY and CDR2 SVGAGI (reference sequence). The CDR3 runs 13 residues. Trimming stripped 4 bases from V and 3 bases from J, with 10 bases between. CDR3 protein: CASSWAASYEQYF. In DNA, the CDR3 is TGTGCCAGCAGTTGGGCCGCTAGCTACGAGCAGTACTTC.

The V gene is TRBV19, the J gene TRBJ2-7, with D possibly matching TRBD2 (6 bases). CDR3 length: 14 residues. Trimming cost V 8 bases and J 0 bases, with 14 bases left between them. The germline V gene has CDR1 LNHDA and CDR2 SQIVND (reference sequence). CDR3 DNA: TGTGCCAGTCGTCTGGGACTCAGCTCCTACGAGCAGTACTTC. Protein sequence: CASRLGLSSYEQYF. Using reference TRBV19 and TRBJ2-7 for the parts outside the CDR3, the full variable domain is DGGITQSPKYLFRKEGQNVTLSCEQNLNHDAMYWYRQDPGQGLRLIYYSQIVNDFQKGDIAEGYSVSREKKESFPLTVTSAQKNPTAFYLCASRLGLSSYEQYFGPGTRLTVT.

This sequence joins TRBV13 and TRBJ1-1, with D uncertain. Germline V lookup: CDR1 PRHDT, CDR2 FYEKMQ (reference sequence). Trimming removed 4 bases at V and 6 bases at J, with 15 bases between. The CDR3 covers 14 residues. This CDR3 reads CASSSAGRVPEAFF. The CDR3 DNA reads as TGTGCCAGCAGCTCGGCCGGGAGGGTTCCTGAAGCTTTCTTT.

This sequence joins TRBV11-2 and TRBJ2-1, with 8 bases matching TRBD2. The CDR3 is 17 residues long. Germline V gene sequence: CDR1 SGHAT, CDR2 FQNNGV. J was trimmed by 9 bases and V by 5 bases; bases with no gene match: 18. Written as DNA, the CDR3 is TGTGCCAGCAGCCCGGTCCGATCGGGAGGGTCATGGGGTGAGCAGTTCTTC. This gives the protein CASSPVRSGGSWGEQFF.

The chain links TRBV6-6 to TRBJ2-7, with TRBD1 as a possible D gene (5 bases). This CDR3 comprises 14 residues. Trimming took 5 bases from V and 2 from J, leaving 13 bases between them. Per germline, CDR1 MNHNY and CDR2 SVGAGI (reference sequence). CDR3 in DNA: TGTGCCAGCAGTCCCAGATCGGACACCTACGAGCAGTACTTC. It codes for CASSPRSDTYEQYF.

The rearrangement joins TRBV6-1 to TRBJ1-1; D remains ambiguous. Germline CDR1 and CDR2: MNHNS and SASEGT. V was shortened by 6 bases and J by 4 bases, with 12 bases between the two germline ends. The CDR3 covers 13 residues. This CDR3 reads CASRKTGVTEAFF. The CDR3 DNA reads as TGTGCCAGCAGAAAGACCGGAGTCACTGAAGCTTTCTTT.

This clone was found a few times. The CDR3 loop is CASTAGLGPIREYEQYF. CDR3 nucleotide sequence: TGTGCCAGTACGGCGGGTCTGGGACCTATTCGGGAATACGAGCAGTACTTC. This chain links TRBV28 with TRBJ2-7; D is perhaps TRBD1 or TRBD2 (5 bases each). V was shortened by 9 bases and J by 4 bases, with 28 bases between the two germline ends. The CDR3 has 17 amino acids. Germline V gene sequence: CDR1 MDHEN, CDR2 SYDVKM.

The chain is built from TRBV19 and TRBJ2-7; TRBD1 aligns across 9 bases. The CDR3 covers 15 residues. V lost 4 bases and J lost 6; bases outside the gene matches: 10. From germline, CDR1 is LNHDA and CDR2 SQIVND (reference sequence). The CDR3 DNA reads TGTGCCAGTAGTACCCCGACAGGGGGGTTCGGCGAGCAGTACTTC. The encoded protein is CASSTPTGGFGEQYF.

The J gene is TRBJ1-2, the V gene TRBV29-1; 7 nucleotides align to TRBD1. With 4 bases clipped from V and 2 bases from J, the junction kept 7 bases outside the gene matches. From germline, CDR1 is SQVTM and CDR2 ANQGSEA. The CDR3 totals 14 residues. The CDR3 region is CSVVGGRGNYGYTF. CDR3 nucleotides: TGCAGCGTTGTCGGCGGCAGGGGGAACTATGGCTACACCTTC.

The rearrangement joins TRBV14 to TRBJ2-3; D unresolved. The CDR3 runs 13 residues. Per the germline V gene, CDR1 is SGHDN and CDR2 is FVKESK. The V and J ends lost 1 base and 5 bases respectively, with 7 bases between them. The CDR3 region is CASSQGLGDTQYF. The CDR3, as DNA: TGTGCCAGCAGCCAAGGTCTCGGAGATACGCAGTATTTT.

Concerning this clone: The junction departs from the called germline gene at one end, perhaps through a read error. This chain links TRBV10-3 with TRBJ2-2; D is perhaps TRBD2 (6 bases). The CDR3 is 14 residues long. Germline V gives CDR1 ENHRY, CDR2 SYGVKD. CDR3 nucleotide sequence: TGTGCCATCAGTGTTGGAGGGGATACCGGAGAGCTGTTTTTT. Its protein is CAISVGGDTGELFF.

The J gene is TRBJ1-1, the V gene TRBV6-6; 8 bases line up with TRBD1. Germline values: CDR1 MNHNY, CDR2 SVGAGI (reference sequence). This CDR3 contains 15 residues. V trimming: 6 bases; J trimming: 4 bases; junction bases outside the gene matches: 10. The CDR3 DNA reads TGTGCCAGCAGCCCACGAGGACAGGGTGGCACTGAAGCTTTCTTT. Translation gives CASSPRGQGGTEAFF.

A remark on this clone: One base separates it from a far larger clone, so it is likely a read error. Other DNA sequences in the same sample also yield this CDR3. The chain uses TRBV2 and TRBJ2-3; no firm D call. Germline CDR1 is SNHLY and CDR2 is FYNNEI. V was clipped by 6 bases and J by 2 bases, with 3 bases between them. There are 11 residues in the CDR3. The CDR3 DNA reads TGTGCCAGCAGCTTCACAGATACGCAGTATTTT. Its protein is CASSFTDTQYF.

Regarding this clone: This may arise from a read error, as a much more abundant clone is one base away. CDR3 nucleotides: TGTGCCAGCACCGATAGCGGGAGGGCCTACGAGCAGTACTTC. This codes for CASTDSGRAYEQYF. The genes are TRBV27 and TRBJ2-7; 11 bases line up with TRBD2. CDR3 length: 14 amino acids. The V segment lost 7 bases and the J segment 2 bases; nucleotides outside the gene matches: 4. Germline CDR1 is MNHEY and CDR2 is SMNVEV (reference sequence).

V gene TRBV28 combines with J gene TRBJ2-7; 7 bases map to TRBD2. V was clipped by 5 bases and J by 2 bases; unmatched bases: 9. The CDR3 is made up of 15 amino acids. From germline, CDR1 is MDHEN and CDR2 SYDVKM. CDR3 coding DNA: TGTGCCAGCAGTCGCCTATCACTAGCGACCTACGAGCAGTACTTC. It encodes CASSRLSLATYEQYF.

In this sample, this clone turned up once. This rearrangement joins TRBV5-6 to TRBJ2-2; D may correspond to TRBD1 or TRBD2 (5 bases each). CDR3 length: 14 residues. Trimming shortened V by 6 bases and J by 2 bases, and 11 bases separated the two germline ends. Per germline, CDR1 SGHDT and CDR2 YYEEEE. For the CDR3, the DNA is TGTGCCAGCAACCTCGGGGCTAACACCGGGGAGCTGTTTTTT. Protein sequence: CASNLGANTGELFF.

V is TRBV28 and J is TRBJ2-3; D is uncertain. V was shortened by 5 bases and J by 1 base, with 13 bases between the two germline ends. CDR3 length: 15 amino acids. Germline V CDR1 and CDR2: MDHEN, SYDVKM. The CDR3 DNA is TGTGCCAGCAGTCCCGGGTTGGCGGGCACAGATACGCAGTATTTT. Protein: CASSPGLAGTDTQYF.

The chain joins TRBV7-2 to TRBJ2-7; TRBD2 is a possible D gene (5 bases). With 1 base removed from V and 6 bases from J, the gap between germline ends came to 16 bases. Germline values: CDR1 SGHTA, CDR2 FQGNSA. The CDR3 is made up of 15 amino acids. Here the CDR3 DNA reads TGTGCCAGCAGCTTAGAGTATGCGAGGGCGGGCGAGCAGTACTTC. It specifies CASSLEYARAGEQYF. The whole variable domain, remainder taken from reference TRBV7-2 and TRBJ2-7, is GAGVSQSPSNKVTEKGKDVELRCDPISGHTALYWYRQSLGQGLEFLIYFQGNSAPDKSGLPSDRFSAERTGGSVSTLTIQRTQQEDSAVYLCASSLEYARAGEQYFGPGTRLTVT.

This clone was picked up a small number of times. J is TRBJ1-1 and V is TRBV5-6; D unclear. The CDR3 length is 15 residues. CDR1 and CDR2 (germline): SGHDT, YYEEEE. Deletions cut 0 bases from V and 8 bases from J, with 17 bases between. The CDR3 DNA reads as TGTGCCAGCAGCTTGGGGGCACCGAGAAGTGGAGAAGCTTTCTTT. Translating gives CASSLGAPRSGEAFF.

J is TRBJ2-2 and V is TRBV29-1, with D perhaps matching TRBD1 (7 bases). Per the germline V gene, CDR1 is SQVTM and CDR2 is ANQGSEA. CDR3 length equals 13 residues. Trimming took 7 bases from V and 4 from J, leaving 13 bases between them. Written as DNA, the CDR3 is TGCAGCGGCGATCAGGGGGGCACCGGGGAGCTGTTTTTT. This encodes CSGDQGGTGELFF.

The V and J genes are TRBV4-3 and TRBJ2-3, with 12 bases identical to TRBD2. The CDR3 length is 19 residues. Germline values: CDR1 LGHNA, CDR2 YSLEER. Trimming at V came to 0 bases and at J to 7 bases, leaving 14 bases not matched to a gene. In nucleotides, the CDR3 is TGCGCCAGCAGCCAAGAGGCTAGCGGGAGGGCCGGGATTGGGAATACGCAGTATTTT. It specifies CASSQEASGRAGIGNTQYF.

In this sample, this clone turned up many times. This sequence joins TRBV18 and TRBJ2-7, with 14 nucleotides matching TRBD2. Germline V gene data show CDR1 as KGHSH and CDR2 as LQKENI. J was trimmed by 7 bases and V by 6 bases; bases with no gene match: 14. This CDR3 contains 17 residues. The CDR3 is CASSPTGTSGRQNEQYF. Written as DNA, the CDR3 is TGTGCCAGCTCGCCAACCGGGACTAGCGGGAGACAAAATGAGCAGTACTTC.

The chain links TRBV7-8 to TRBJ1-1; unclear D gene. Trimming took off 6 bases at V and 2 bases at J, with 13 bases between the two ends. This CDR3 comprises 14 residues. From germline, CDR1 is SGHVS and CDR2 FQNEAQ. CDR3 nucleotides: TGTGCCAGCAGATCGCTAGACGGAAACACTGAAGCTTTCTTT. This translates into CASRSLDGNTEAFF.